These T cell receptor beta chains were read from a single sample in a study of shared clonotypes between healthy human individuals. Clones were read by immunoSEQ multiplex PCR, and TCRdb kept only the in-frame ones, dropping some. This table has over a million clones, approximately 80% appearing once. Sequenced: memory CD4+ T cells from PBMCs. These TCRs come from a man aged 18 to 35 in good health. Some clones in this sample may be carry-over from other donors' samples. The CDR3 runs from the conserved cysteine through the conserved F or W. A D gene is named only where the DNA matches it firmly. Clone size is given for some rows only: seen once, a few or many times, or a class if the clone is expanded.

clone size | J gene | D gene | V gene | CDR3 protein | CDR3 DNA
NA | TRBJ2-5 | NA | TRBV7-2 | CASSSGPRETQYF | TGTGCCAGCAGTTCCGGGCCCAGGGAGACCCAGTACTTC
once | TRBJ1-1 | TRBD1 | TRBV6-1 | CASRDIQGARTEAFF | TGTGCCAGCAGGGATATACAGGGGGCCCGCACTGAAGCTTTCTTT
NA | TRBJ2-7 | TRBD2 | TRBV18 | CASSVWEGSEQYF | TGTGCCAGCTCCGTGTGGGAGGGTTCCGAGCAGTACTTC
few | TRBJ2-7 | NA | TRBV7-8 | CATRLANEQYF | TGTGCCACCAGGTTAGCGAACGAGCAGTACTTC
NA | TRBJ2-3 | TRBD1 | TRBV25-1 | CATAPGQGPTDTQYF | TGTGCCACCGCCCCGGGACAGGGACCCACAGATACGCAGTATTTT
NA | TRBJ2-7 | NA | TRBV30 | CACLQGITSEQYF | TGTGCCTGTCTCCAGGGGATTACTTCCGAGCAGTACTTC
few | TRBJ1-2 | TRBD1 | TRBV7-3 | CASSLYPDREIGYTF | TGTGCCAGCAGCTTGTACCCGGACAGGGAAATTGGCTACACCTTC
NA | TRBJ2-1 | TRBD2 | TRBV28 | CASSSPRGLAGGMEQFF | TGTGCCAGCAGTTCGCCCAGGGGACTAGCGGGGGGGATGGAGCAGTTCTTC
NA | TRBJ2-1 | NA | TRBV7-3 | CASSKDRYNEQFF | TGTGCCAGCAGCAAAGACAGGTACAATGAGCAGTTCTTC
NA | TRBJ2-1 | TRBD1 | TRBV29-1 | CSGAVTGGREQFF | TGCAGCGGGGCCGTAACAGGGGGCAGGGAGCAGTTCTTC
NA | TRBJ2-4 | TRBD2 | TRBV28 | CASSRSGSGRGIQYF | TGTGCCAGCAGCCGTAGCGGGAGTGGTAGGGGGATTCAGTACTTC
NA | TRBJ1-1 | NA | TRBV7-9 | CASSQRGGNTEAFF | TGTGCCAGCAGCCAGCGAGGGGGGAACACTGAAGCTTTCTTT
few | TRBJ2-1 | NA | TRBV5-1 | CASSPGRQPLNEQFF | TGCGCCAGCAGCCCCGGGCGCCAGCCCCTCAATGAGCAGTTCTTC
few | TRBJ2-3 | TRBD2 | TRBV11-2 | CASSWTSGSTDTQYF | TGTGCCAGCAGCTGGACTAGCGGGAGCACGGATACGCAGTATTTT
NA | TRBJ1-5 | NA | TRBV11-2 | CASSLQSNQPQHF | TGTGCCAGCAGCTTACAAAGCAATCAGCCCCAGCATTTT
NA | TRBJ1-5 | TRBD1 | TRBV19 | CASSDRGNQPQHF | TGTGCCAGTAGCGACAGGGGGAATCAGCCCCAGCATTTT
NA | TRBJ1-1 | NA | TRBV7-8 | CASSTRASPTGGAFF | TGTGCCAGCAGCACCAGGGCCAGTCCGACCGGGGGGGCTTTCTTT
NA | TRBJ2-1 | TRBD2 | TRBV5-1 | CASSLGLAGGNEQFF | TGCGCCAGCAGCTTGGGACTAGCGGGAGGTAATGAGCAGTTCTTC
NA | TRBJ1-4 | NA | TRBV10-1 | CASSIPRLFF | TGCGCCAGCTCGATCCCGCGACTGTTTTTT
once | TRBJ2-7 | TRBD2 | TRBV7-9 | CASSRRTSGYEQYF | TGTGCCAGCAGCCGCCGGACTAGCGGATACGAGCAGTACTTC
NA | TRBJ2-7 | NA | TRBV5-1 | CASSLDGSSGEQYF | TGCGCCAGCAGCCTGGACGGCAGCTCGGGCGAGCAGTACTTC
NA | TRBJ2-5 | NA | TRBV7-2 | CASSFSRQETQYF | TGTGCCAGCAGCTTCTCTCGGCAAGAGACCCAGTACTTC
NA | TRBJ2-5 | NA | TRBV2 | CASNRNTGRETQYF | TGTGCCAGCAACAGGAATACAGGTAGAGAGACCCAGTACTTC
NA | TRBJ1-4 | TRBD1 | TRBV10-1 | CANRTGPNEKLFF | TGCGCCAACCGGACAGGGCCTAATGAAAAACTGTTTTTT
once | TRBJ2-6 | NA | TRBV19 | CASSHRFDVLTF | TGTGCCAGTAGTCACCGGTTTGACGTCCTGACTTTC
NA | TRBJ2-5 | NA | TRBV20-1 | CSAGGWYF | TGCAGTGCTGGGGGGTGGTACTTC
NA | TRBJ2-1 | NA | TRBV6-5 | CASTSGGASYNEQFF | TGTGCCAGCACCTCCGGGGGTGCCTCCTACAATGAGCAGTTCTTC
NA | TRBJ1-1 | NA | TRBV6-5 | CASSFRDNTEAFF | TGTGCCAGCAGTTTCCGGGATAACACTGAAGCTTTCTTT
NA | TRBJ2-5 | NA | TRBV7-8 | CASSNNIGGETQYF | TGTGCCAGCAGCAACAACATTGGGGGGGAGACCCAGTACTTC